The 14 T cell receptor beta chains below all came from one sample that was sequenced in a study of CD4+ T cells in melanoma. Produced via immunoSEQ multiplex PCR; TCRdb's table is partial and in-frame only. Of about 55,000 clones listed, over 60% were seen once; the top ten hold under 5.5%. Sequencing was done on a sample of tumor tissue. The origin of the receptors is a human donor with melanoma.

J is TRBJ2-5 and V is TRBV28, with TRBD2 as a possible D gene (7 bases). The CDR3 has 13 amino acids. Germline lookup yields CDR1 MDHEN and CDR2 SYDVKM. V lost 7 bases to trimming and J lost 4 bases, with 13 bases between them. The CDR3 here is CASMEGGGETQYF. In DNA, the CDR3 is TGTGCCAGCATGGAAGGGGGGGGAGAGACCCAGTACTTC. The variable domain in full, with the rest retrieved from reference TRBV28 and TRBJ2-5, is DVKVTQSSRYLVKRTGEKVFLECVQDMDHENMFWYRQDPGLGLRLIYFSYDVKMKEKGDIPEGYSVSREKKERFSLILESASTNQTSMYLCASMEGGGETQYFGPGTRLLVL.

In this sample, this clone turned up a few times. The chain recombines TRBV5-4 with TRBJ2-1; D is perhaps TRBD1 or TRBD2 (6 bases each). The CDR3 runs 13 residues. Germline V gives CDR1 SGHNT, CDR2 YYREEE (reference sequence). With 0 bases removed from V and 8 bases from J, the gap between germline ends came to 9 bases. CDR3 nucleotides: TGTGCCAGCAGCTTGGGGGGGGCCGATGAGCAGTTCTTC. Protein product: CASSLGGADEQFF.

V and J are TRBV30 and TRBJ1-2; D is unclear. The CDR3 loop spans 14 amino acids. Germline CDR1 is GTSNPN and CDR2 is SVGIG (reference sequence). Trimming left V 0 bases short and J 1 base short, with 9 bases between. The CDR3, as DNA: TGTGCCTGGAGTGTAATTGGGTTTAACTATGGCTACACCTTC. This sequence encodes CAWSVIGFNYGYTF.

This clone was observed at least ten times. V and J are TRBV5-4 and TRBJ2-7; D is uncertain. The CDR3 has 15 amino acids. The germline CDR1 and CDR2 sequences are SGHNT and YYREEE (reference sequence). V was pared by 4 bases and J by 1 base, with 15 bases between. DNA for the CDR3: TGTGCCAGCAGCCTATGGGCAGGAAAATCCTACGAGCAGTACTTC. The encoded protein is CASSLWAGKSYEQYF. Full variable domain (rest looked up from reference TRBV5-4 and TRBJ2-7): ETGVTQSPTHLIKTRGQQVTLRCSSQSGHNTVSWYQQALGQGPQFIFQYYREEENGRGNFPPRFSGLQFPNYSSELNVNALELDDSALYLCASSLWAGKSYEQYFGPGTRLTVT.

The V and J genes are TRBV5-6 and TRBJ1-2, with no clear D. There are 14 residues in the CDR3. Germline lookup yields CDR1 SGHDT and CDR2 YYEEEE. Between the trimmed V and J ends, which lost 2 bases and 1 base, there was a span of 9 bases. The CDR3 bases are TGTGCCAGCAGCTTTGTATCGGGTAACTATGGCTACACCTTC. It yields the protein CASSFVSGNYGYTF. Combining the CDR3 with reference TRBV5-6 and TRBJ1-2 gives the whole variable domain DAGVTQSPTHLIKTRGQQVTLRCSPKSGHDTVSWYQQALGQGPQFIFQYYEEEERQRGNFPDRFSGHQFPNYSSELNVNALLLGDSALYLCASSFVSGNYGYTFGSGTRLTVV.

The rearrangement joins TRBV6-5 to TRBJ1-3; D perhaps matches TRBD1 (5 bases). The germline CDR1 and CDR2 sequences are MNHEY and SVGAGI. V was clipped by 0 bases and J by 2 bases, with 8 bases between them. There are 15 residues in the CDR3. The CDR3 bases are TGTGCCAGCAGTTACTCTACGGGGGCTGGAAACACCATATATTTT. Its protein product is CASSYSTGAGNTIYF.

This sequence joins TRBV18 and TRBJ2-1, with D perhaps given as TRBD1 or TRBD2 (5 bases each). Trimming removed 0 bases from V and 10 bases from J, with 16 bases in between. CDR1 KGHSH and CDR2 LQKENI come from the germline V gene. This CDR3 is built from 15 residues. The CDR3: CASSPPSTRGREQFF. CDR3 nucleotide sequence: TGTGCCAGCTCACCACCAAGCACTAGGGGCAGAGAGCAGTTCTTC.

This clone was seen a handful of times. The chain links TRBV30 to TRBJ1-4; perhaps TRBD1 as D (6 bases). CDR1 GTSNPN and CDR2 SVGIG come from the germline V gene (reference sequence). There are 12 residues in the CDR3. V dropped 5 bases and J dropped 5 bases, with 9 bases sitting between them. CDR3 protein: CAWDRPNEKLFF. CDR3 nucleotide sequence: TGTGCCTGGGACAGGCCCAATGAAAAACTGTTTTTT.

The gene calls are TRBV28 and TRBJ1-1; no clear D gene. The CDR3 runs to 15 residues. Looked up from germline, CDR1 is MDHEN and CDR2 is SYDVKM. Trimming removed 7 bases from V and 2 bases from J, with 17 bases in between. CDR3 in amino acids: CASNSPSSRNTEAFF. CDR3 DNA: TGTGCCAGCAATTCTCCGAGCAGCCGTAACACTGAAGCTTTCTTT.

The J gene is TRBJ1-6, the V gene TRBV27; no definite D call. Germline V CDR1 and CDR2: MNHEY, SMNVEV (reference sequence). The CDR3 spans 16 residues. Trimming removed 2 bases from V and 0 bases from J, with 8 bases in between. CDR3 bases: TGTGCCAGCAGTTTAACTGAGAGCTCCTATAATTCACCCCTCCACTTT. Translating it yields CASSLTESSYNSPLHF.

The V and J genes are TRBV28 and TRBJ1-2, with a tentative D call TRBD1 (5 bases). Trimming removed 1 base from V and 7 bases from J, with 10 bases in between. The V gene's germline CDR1 is MDHEN and CDR2 SYDVKM. The CDR3 covers 13 residues. The CDR3: CASSLLSGSGYTF. The CDR3 DNA is TGTGCCAGCAGTTTATTATCAGGGTCTGGCTACACCTTC.

The chain links TRBV6-1 to TRBJ1-5; D gene uncertain. CDR1 MNHNS and CDR2 SASEGT come from the germline V gene. The CDR3 extends over 13 amino acids. Trimming removed 7 bases from V and 0 bases from J, with 7 bases in between. CDR3 loop: CASKGGSNQPQHF. The CDR3, as DNA: TGTGCCAGCAAGGGAGGTAGCAATCAGCCCCAGCATTTT.

The chain is built from TRBV6-1 and TRBJ2-1; 10 bases fit TRBD2. The CDR3 extends over 12 amino acids. The V gene end was trimmed by 5 bases and the J gene end by 15 bases; junction bases not matched to a gene: 7. CDR1 MNHNS and CDR2 SASEGT come from the germline V gene. The CDR3 loop is CASSIRTSGRFF. CDR3 coding DNA: TGTGCCAGCAGTATCCGGACTAGCGGTCGGTTCTTC.

The chain is built from TRBV28 and TRBJ2-7, with D unresolved. The CDR3 covers 13 residues. V was cut by 6 bases and J by 10 bases, with 19 bases left in between. Germline V gene lookup returns CDR1 MDHEN and CDR2 SYDVKM. The CDR3 protein is CASSLWGSPAQYF. The CDR3 DNA follows: TGTGCCAGCAGCCTATGGGGTTCGCCAGCTCAGTACTTC.